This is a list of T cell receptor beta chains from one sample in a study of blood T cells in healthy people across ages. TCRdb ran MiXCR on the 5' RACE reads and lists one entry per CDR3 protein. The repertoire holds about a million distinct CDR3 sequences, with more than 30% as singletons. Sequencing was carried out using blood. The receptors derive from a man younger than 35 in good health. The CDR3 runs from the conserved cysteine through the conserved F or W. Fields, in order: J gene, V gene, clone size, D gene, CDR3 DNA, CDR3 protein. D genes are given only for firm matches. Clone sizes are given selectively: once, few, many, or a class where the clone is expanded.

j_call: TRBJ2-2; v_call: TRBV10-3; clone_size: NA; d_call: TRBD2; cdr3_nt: TGTGCCATCAGTGAGGGGACTACCCTCGCCGGGGAGCTGTTTTTT; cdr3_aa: CAISEGTTLAGELFF
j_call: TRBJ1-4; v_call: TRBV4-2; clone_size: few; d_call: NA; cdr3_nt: TGTGCCAGCAGCCAAGATACGGGGGGGCGGAACCGGATAGGTGGTGAAAAACTGTTTTTT; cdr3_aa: CASSQDTGGRNRIGGEKLFF
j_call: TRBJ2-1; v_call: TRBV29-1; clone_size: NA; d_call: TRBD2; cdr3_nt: TGCAGCGTTGGGCTAGCGGGGGGGCTTGAGCAGTTCTTC; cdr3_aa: CSVGLAGGLEQFF
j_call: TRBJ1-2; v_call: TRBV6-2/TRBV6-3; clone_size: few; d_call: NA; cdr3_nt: TGTGCCAGCACTGAAGGGTACTATGGCTACACCTTC; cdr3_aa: CASTEGYYGYTF
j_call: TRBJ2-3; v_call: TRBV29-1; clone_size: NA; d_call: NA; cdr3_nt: TGCAACGTTCGGGGGGGGACAGGGTTGACAGATACGCAGTATTTT; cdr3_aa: CNVRGGTGLTDTQYF
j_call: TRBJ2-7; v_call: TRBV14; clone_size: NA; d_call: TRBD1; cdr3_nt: TGTGCCAGCTCCTCGGACAGGGTAGTGCAGTACTTC; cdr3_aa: CASSSDRVVQYF
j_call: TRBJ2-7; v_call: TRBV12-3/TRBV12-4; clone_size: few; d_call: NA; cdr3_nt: TGTGCCAGCAGTTTAGCGCTGAAGGGGCACTACGAGCAGTACTTC; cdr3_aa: CASSLALKGHYEQYF
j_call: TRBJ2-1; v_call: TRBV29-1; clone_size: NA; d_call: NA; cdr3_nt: TGCAGCGGACGCAGAACGGGGCAATTAAATGAGCAGTTCTTC; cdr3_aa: CSGRRTGQLNEQFF
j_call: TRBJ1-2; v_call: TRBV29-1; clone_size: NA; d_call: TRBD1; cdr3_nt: TGCAGCGTTGTTCGGGACAGGGGGGACTATGGCTACACCTTC; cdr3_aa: CSVVRDRGDYGYTF
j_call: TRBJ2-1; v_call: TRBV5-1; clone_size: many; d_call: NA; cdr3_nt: TGCGCCAGCAGATTAACAGGGTATGAGCAGTTCTTC; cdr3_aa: CASRLTGYEQFF
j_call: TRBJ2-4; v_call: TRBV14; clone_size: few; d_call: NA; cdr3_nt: TGTGCCAGCAGCCAAGTGGTGAAAAACATTCAGTACTTC; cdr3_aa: CASSQVVKNIQYF
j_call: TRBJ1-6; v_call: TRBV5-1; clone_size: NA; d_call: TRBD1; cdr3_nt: TGCGCCAGCAGCTTAGGACAGGTTGGGAATTCACCCCTCCACTTT; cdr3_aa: CASSLGQVGNSPLHF
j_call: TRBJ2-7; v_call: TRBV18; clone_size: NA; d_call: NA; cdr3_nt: TGTGCCGGCTCACCAAGGAGGGGCGAGCAGTACTTC; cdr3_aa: CAGSPRRGEQYF
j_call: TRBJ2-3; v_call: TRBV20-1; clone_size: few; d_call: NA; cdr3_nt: TGCAGTGCTCAACCAACTAACACAGATACGCAGTATTTT; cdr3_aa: CSAQPTNTDTQYF
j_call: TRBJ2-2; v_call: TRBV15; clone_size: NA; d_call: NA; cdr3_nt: TGTGCCACCAGCAGAGATCGCCGCGATCTAGGGTCGAACACCGGGGAGCTGTTTTTT; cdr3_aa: CATSRDRRDLGSNTGELFF
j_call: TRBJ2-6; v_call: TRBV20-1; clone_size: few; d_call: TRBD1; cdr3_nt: TGCAGTGCCAGGGACAGAATAAACTCTGGGGCCAACGTCCTGACTTTC; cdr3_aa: CSARDRINSGANVLTF
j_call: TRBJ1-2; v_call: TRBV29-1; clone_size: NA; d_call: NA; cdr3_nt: TGCAGCGTTACAGCCGCTGGGGGCTACACCTTC; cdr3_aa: CSVTAAGGYTF